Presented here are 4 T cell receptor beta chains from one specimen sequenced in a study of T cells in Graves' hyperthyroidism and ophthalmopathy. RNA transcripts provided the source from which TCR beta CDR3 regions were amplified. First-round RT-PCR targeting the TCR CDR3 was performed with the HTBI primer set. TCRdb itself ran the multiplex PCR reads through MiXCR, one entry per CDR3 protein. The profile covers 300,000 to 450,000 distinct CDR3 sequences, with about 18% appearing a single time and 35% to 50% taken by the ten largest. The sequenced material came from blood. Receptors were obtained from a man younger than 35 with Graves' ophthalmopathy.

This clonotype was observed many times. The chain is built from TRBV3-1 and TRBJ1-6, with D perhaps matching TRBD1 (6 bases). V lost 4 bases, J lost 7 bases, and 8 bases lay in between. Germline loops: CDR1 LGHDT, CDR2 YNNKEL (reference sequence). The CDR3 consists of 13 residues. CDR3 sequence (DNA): TGTGCCAGCAGCCTCGGGACAAATTCACCCCTCCACTTT. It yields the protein CASSLGTNSPLHF.

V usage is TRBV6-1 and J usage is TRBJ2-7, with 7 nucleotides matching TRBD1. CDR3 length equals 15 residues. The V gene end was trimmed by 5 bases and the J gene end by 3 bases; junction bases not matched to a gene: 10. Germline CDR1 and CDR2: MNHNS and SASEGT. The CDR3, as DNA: TGTGCCAGCAGTTACGCGGCAGGGGGTTTCTACGAGCAGTACTTC. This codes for CASSYAAGGFYEQYF.

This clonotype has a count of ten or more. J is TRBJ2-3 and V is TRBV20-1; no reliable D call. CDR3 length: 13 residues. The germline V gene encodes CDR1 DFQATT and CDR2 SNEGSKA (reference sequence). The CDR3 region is CSTRLGWTDTQYF. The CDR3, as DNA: TGCAGCACCAGGTTGGGGTGGACAGATACGCAGTATTTT.

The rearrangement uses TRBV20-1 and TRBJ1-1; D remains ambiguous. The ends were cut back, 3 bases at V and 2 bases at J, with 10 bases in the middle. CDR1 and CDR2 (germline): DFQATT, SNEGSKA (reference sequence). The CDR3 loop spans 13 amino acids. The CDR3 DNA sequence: TGCAGTGCTAGGTGGGGAGGAAACACTGAAGCTTTCTTT. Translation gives CSARWGGNTEAFF.